This T cell receptor beta chain was captured in a study of blood T cell dynamics during melanoma immunotherapy. The sample's time point: pre-treatment baseline. Apart from a couple of fast progressors, RECIST 1.1 response was judged 12 weeks post-infusion. TCRdb's table, derived via immunoSEQ multiplex PCR, lists solely in-frame clones and lacks some. The table has approximately 13,000 clones, around 84% seen once. The germline V and J ends were trimmed by 0 bases and 8 bases, with 14 bases remaining between them. The CDR3 has 14 amino acids. CDR1 and CDR2 from the germline V gene are SGHKS and YYEKEE (reference sequence).

V and J are TRBV5-5 and TRBJ1-2; D gene uncertain. The clonotype was recovered from a human donor with melanoma. The source material was blood, sampled from a patient treated with checkpoint blockade. CDR3 coding DNA: TGTGCCAGCAGCTTGGGCGATGGAACCCGCGGCTACACCTTC. The encoded protein is CASSLGDGTRGYTF.